The subject of this entry is one T cell receptor (beta chain). Generated by immunoSEQ multiplex PCR, the TCRdb table keeps only in-frame clones and is missing some. This sample has about 350,000 clones, with 85% to 90% found just once. The data stem from a study of blood T cell repertoires in COVID-19. This CDR3 spans 14 amino acids. Germline lookup yields CDR1 MDHEN and CDR2 SYDVKM. Deletions cut 3 bases from V and 9 bases from J, with 15 bases between. This TCR derives from a woman younger than 45 who had been exposed to COVID-19. The rearrangement joins TRBV28 to TRBJ2-1; D may be TRBD1 (6 bases). Material for sequencing was PBMCs or T cells enriched from blood (not recorded which). CDR3 nucleotides: TGTGCCAGCAGTTTTCAGGGGCGTCCCCTTGAGCAGTTCTTC. This codes for CASSFQGRPLEQFF.